Listed here is a single T cell receptor beta chain. Its cognate antigen is unknown. The length of the CDR3 is 15 residues. The V segment lost 5 bases and the J segment 5 bases; nucleotides outside the gene matches: 7. Germline values: CDR1 MNHNS, CDR2 SASEGT. The data derive from a study of cytomegalovirus exposure and HLA in healthy donors. Study-level information: In a later analysis, the roughly 110 validation repertoires were reported to have used the same platform as the 650 to 800 first-cohort repertoires.

Points from the study as a whole: Researchers catalogued some 160 TCR beta chains as cytomegalovirus-associated.

Sequenced by immunoSEQ multiplex PCR; TCRdb stores in-frame clones only, minus some. The repertoire holds about 78,000 clones, with 90% to 96% as singletons. The specimen sequenced was PBMCs. The chain links TRBV6-1 to TRBJ2-4, with 9 bases lining up with TRBD2. This TCR came from a man between 18 and 35 years old in good health and CMV-seropositive. As DNA, the CDR3 is TGTGCCAGCAGTAGAACTAGCGGGTGGCAAAACATTCAGTACTTC. Protein product: CASSRTSGWQNIQYF.